Below, 15 T cell receptor beta chains from the same sample are listed, as sequenced in a study of blood T cells in healthy people across ages. A sample-barcoded 5' primer and a J-beta primer mix were used in a second PCR of roughly 7 to 11 cycles. TCRdb analysed the 5' RACE reads with MiXCR anew, one entry per CDR3 protein. Here the sample spans some 560,000 distinct CDR3 sequences, about 29% being singletons. These data also formed part of another study, on T cells of mothers and their children.

Sequencing was performed on blood. The receptors were sampled from a boy between 2 and 10 years old in good health.

This clonotype was counted between two and nine times. The CDR3 DNA sequence: TGTGCCAGCAGTTCCCCGGGACTAGCTTCCCACACAGATACGCAGTATTTT. This gives the protein CASSSPGLASHTDTQYF. The gene calls are TRBV12-3 or TRBV12-4 and TRBJ2-3; 9 positions match TRBD2. V dropped 4 bases and J dropped 2; count of bases not matched to a gene: 10. This CDR3 contains 17 residues.

This sequence joins TRBV5-4 and TRBJ2-3; 7 bases are a match to TRBD1. Trimming cost V 4 bases and J 5 bases; bases outside gene matches: 10. CDR1 and CDR2 (germline): SGHNT, YYREEE (reference sequence). This CDR3 spans 15 amino acids. CDR3 loop: CASSPPGTEEDTQYF. The CDR3 DNA is TGTGCCAGCAGCCCCCCCGGGACAGAGGAAGATACGCAGTATTTT.

About this clonotype: It is likely a read error, because the conserved phenylalanine at the end of the CDR3 is missing. This chain links TRBV12-3 or TRBV12-4 with TRBJ2-5, with D possibly being TRBD1 or TRBD2 (5 bases each). The tail of the sequence fits TRBJ2-7 better, so the J call may be wrong. The CDR3 loop spans 13 amino acids. The CDR3 nucleotides read TGTGCCAGCAGAACGGCCGGGGCTCTCGAGCAGTACATC. Its translation is CASRTAGALEQYI.

The rearrangement joins TRBV7-8 to TRBJ2-7, with D maybe TRBD1 (5 bases). Germline V gene data show CDR1 as SGHVS and CDR2 as FQNEAQ. This CDR3 has 15 residues. V shed 5 bases and J shed 5 bases, with 19 bases lying between them. The CDR3 sequence is CASSPYRSDFDEQYF. The CDR3 DNA reads TGTGCCAGCAGCCCATACAGGTCCGATTTCGACGAGCAGTACTTC. The full variable domain, completed using reference TRBV7-8 and TRBJ2-7, is GAGVSQSPRYKVAKRGQDVALRCDPISGHVSLFWYQQALGQGPEFLTYFQNEAQLDKSGLPSDRFFAERPEGSVSTLKIQRTQQEDSAVYLCASSPYRSDFDEQYFGPGTRLTVT.

This clonotype ranks as medium-sized. This chain links TRBV6-2 or TRBV6-3 with TRBJ1-1; D gene uncertain. This CDR3 comprises 13 residues. Deletions cut 6 bases from V and 4 bases from J, with 12 bases between. Germline CDR1 is MNHEY and CDR2 is SVGEGT. Written as DNA, the CDR3 is TGTGCCAGCAGCAATCCACCGGCCACTGAAGCTTTCTTT. It codes for CASSNPPATEAFF.

This clonotype was counted between two and nine times. This chain links TRBV5-1 with TRBJ1-2; a possible D gene is TRBD1 (5 bases). The CDR3 covers 18 residues. Trimming shortened V by 4 bases and J by 5 bases, and 27 bases separated the two germline ends. The germline V gene encodes CDR1 SGHRS and CDR2 YFSETQ. DNA of the CDR3: TGCGCCAGCAGCGCCGCTATGGGGCTCCGTCTTAAAAGATATGGCTACACCTTC. Encoded protein: CASSAAMGLRLKRYGYTF.

This chain links TRBV20-1 with TRBJ2-1, with D perhaps TRBD2 (9 bases). Near its end, the DNA agrees better with TRBJ2-7, so the J call may be wrong. The CDR3 length is 16 residues. Germline CDR1 and CDR2: DFQATT and SNEGSKA (reference sequence). CDR3 coding DNA: TGCAGTGCTAGAGTCTCAGGGGGCGGGAGGGCCTACGAGCAGTACTTC. Amino acid sequence: CSARVSGGGRAYEQYF.

This clonotype turned up a few times. This rearrangement joins TRBV6-6 to TRBJ1-1, with D possibly being TRBD1 (5 bases). The germline gives CDR1 MNHNY, CDR2 SVGAGI (reference sequence). The CDR3 has 13 amino acids. The V end was cut by 4 bases, the J end by 6 bases, with 12 bases between. This CDR3 reads CASSSPGRAEAFF. The CDR3 DNA sequence: TGTGCCAGCAGTTCCCCAGGGAGGGCTGAAGCTTTCTTT.

V usage is TRBV28 and J usage is TRBJ2-5; 9 nucleotides agree with TRBD2. Germline V gene data show CDR1 as MDHEN and CDR2 as SYDVKM. The length of the CDR3 is 17 residues. Trimming cost V 5 bases and J 4 bases; bases outside gene matches: 14. DNA of the CDR3: TGTGCCAGCAGTACCCTATTTGGTAGCGGGAGAGGAGAGACCCAGTACTTC. It yields the protein CASSTLFGSGRGETQYF.

Concerning this clonotype: A junction end diverges from the germline sequence, so it may reflect a read error. The chain links TRBV3-1 to TRBJ2-1; TRBD1 aligns across 9 bases. Germline CDR1 and CDR2: LGHDT and YNNKEL (reference sequence). This CDR3 contains 19 residues. The CDR3 spells CVSSPESLTGGPAYNEQFF. CDR3 bases: TGTGTCAGCAGCCCCGAAAGTCTAACAGGGGGCCCCGCCTACAATGAGCAGTTCTTC.

There are a few counts of this clonotype. The chain employs TRBV18 and TRBJ2-7; D ambiguous. V lost 4 bases and J lost 7, with 14 bases in between. Germline CDR1 KGHSH, CDR2 LQKENI. This CDR3 is 13 amino acids long. CDR3 DNA sequence: TGTGCCAGCTCACGTCGCAGGTTGGAAGAGCAGTACTTC. Translating it yields CASSRRRLEEQYF. The full variable domain, rest sourced from reference TRBV18 and TRBJ2-7, is NAGVMQNPRHLVRRRGQEARLRCSPMKGHSHVYWYRQLPEEGLKFMVYLQKENIIDESGMPKERFSAEFPKEGPSILRIQQVVRGDSAAYFCASSRRRLEEQYFGPGTRLTVT.

This clonotype appeared a few times. CDR3 amino acids: CASSYESTDTQYF. The CDR3, as DNA: TGTGCCAGCAGTTACGAAAGTACAGATACGCAGTATTTT. The chain recombines TRBV6-5 with TRBJ2-3, with D hard to call. Trimming pared 2 bases from V and 3 bases from J, leaving 6 bases between. The CDR3 sequence is 13 residues long. Germline lookup yields CDR1 MNHEY and CDR2 SVGAGI.

The chain has TRBV10-3 and TRBJ1-4; D not resolved. This CDR3 region has 13 residues. The ends were cut back, 5 bases at V and 8 bases at J, with 12 bases in the middle. Germline V CDR1 and CDR2: ENHRY, SYGVKD. The CDR3, as DNA: TGTGCCATCAGTTACGTGGTTGGGGAAAAACTGTTTTTT. Translated, it gives CAISYVVGEKLFF.

The chain joins TRBV7-9 to TRBJ2-7; possible D gene TRBD1, 6 bases. V lost 5 bases to trimming and J lost 2 bases, with 13 bases between them. The CDR3 is 14 residues long. Germline V CDR1 and CDR2: SEHNR, FQNEAQ (reference sequence). The CDR3 loop is CASSPIGGPYEQYF. The CDR3, as DNA: TGTGCCAGCAGCCCGATAGGGGGACCCTACGAGCAGTACTTC.

This clonotype is classed as medium-sized. The CDR3 here is CASSQGLAKNIQYF. The DNA of the CDR3 is TGTGCCAGCAGCCAAGGTCTAGCCAAAAACATTCAGTACTTC. The chain uses TRBV3-1 and TRBJ2-4, with D unresolved. The CDR3 consists of 14 residues. The V gene's germline CDR1 is LGHDT and CDR2 YNNKEL (reference sequence). The V end was cut by 1 base, the J end by 0 bases, with 4 bases between. Complete variable domain (other parts from reference TRBV3-1 and TRBJ2-4): DTAVSQTPKYLVTQMGNDKSIKCEQNLGHDTMYWYKQDSKKFLKIMFSYNNKELIINETVPNRFSPKSPDKAHLNLHINSLELGDSAVYFCASSQGLAKNIQYFGAGTRLSVL.